This entry features one T cell receptor (beta chain) sequence. What it binds is unknown. This entry comes from a study of CD8+ T cells in alopecia areata. The sequencing template was cDNA reverse transcribed from extracted RNA. Only in-frame clones appear in the TCRdb table, and some are missing; sequencing was by immunoSEQ multiplex PCR. The sample lists some 95,000 clones; 44% were seen once. Specified treatment: oral pan-JAK inhibitor, 5-10 mg twice daily. Study-level results: Alphabeta T cells residing in normal skin are also sequenced in scalp samples.

The TCR sequence derives from a human donor with alopecia areata. The sample was CD8+ T cells sorted from blood, taken at week 24, from a patient treated with tofacitinib.

The CDR3 protein is CASSHPATGSSYEQYF. The CDR3 DNA reads as TGCGCCAGCAGCCATCCCGCAACAGGGAGCTCCTACGAGCAGTACTTC. The chain employs TRBV4-3 and TRBJ2-5; tentatively, D is TRBD1 (6 bases). The DNA matches TRBJ2-7 better at its end, which makes the J call doubtful. The CDR3 loop spans 16 amino acids. Germline-derived CDR1 and CDR2 are LGHNA and YSLEER.